Listed below are T cell receptor beta chains from one sample, sequenced in a study of human T cells and chemical hapten exposure. TCRdb reprocessed the RACE reads via MiXCR and lists one record per CDR3 protein. The repertoire includes 180,000 or so distinct CDR3 sequences, roughly 14% of them detected once, and 1.7% sits in the top ten. Material: whole blood, obtained in connection with sensitization to the hapten diphenylcyclopropenone (DPC). The receptors come from a woman aged 25 to 39 with alopecia areata. Some clones in this sample may be carry-over from other donors' samples. CDR3s include the opening cysteine and the closing phenylalanine or tryptophan. The order of the fields is V gene, clone size, CDR3 protein. Clone size is not always given. Where it is, it says once, few, many or a class for expanded clones.

TRBV18 few CASSPDGDRTEAFF
TRBV11-3 few CASSLALAGITGELFF
TRBV12-3/TRBV12-4 . CASTSGVYVGELFF
TRBV29-1 few CSVGPRDRNYEQYF
TRBV11-3 many CASGGQGQSMNTEAFF
TRBV21-1 . CASSKGRGTGELFF
TRBV6-6 few CASSYVGQTTSPLHF
TRBV29-1 few CSVGLRLAGNEQFF
TRBV5-5 few CASSGAGGLTGELFF
TRBV28 . CASSVMPGTDSNQPQHF
TRBV6-5 . CASRRWRGDEAFF
TRBV16 many CASSQSTPGGYTF
TRBV29-1 many CSVRTQNTEAFF
TRBV20-1 . CSASRRGGTRVTQYF